These T cell receptor beta chains were read from a single sample in a study of blood T cell repertoires in COVID-19. Using immunoSEQ multiplex PCR, the repertoire was profiled, and TCRdb retains in-frame clones only, with some absent. The repertoire holds about 250,000 clones, with about 91% as singletons. Sequenced input: PBMCs or T cells enriched from blood (not recorded which). These receptors all stem from a woman in her twenties or thirties with acute COVID-19. The CDR3 runs from the conserved cysteine through the conserved F or W.

>TRBV7-9|TRBJ2-7
CASSLPPGQRHPDYEQYF
>TRBV5-1|TRBJ1-5
CASSLERQGQGLKPQHF
>TRBV19|TRBJ2-3
CASSIGQGSADTQYF
>TRBV2|TRBJ2-1
CASRSYNEQFF
>TRBV18|TRBJ2-7
CASSPAGTGDWEQYF
>TRBV7-2|TRBJ2-3
CASSFLTGGLDTQYF
>TRBV11-2|TRBJ2-7
CASSLGAGGPYEQYF
>TRBV27|TRBJ1-4
CASREALTTNEKLFF
>TRBV27|TRBJ2-7
CASSFGTGPVEQYF
>TRBV11-2|TRBJ2-7
CASSPRTEGSSYEQYF
>TRBV28|TRBJ2-5
CASSSGLAWETQYF
>TRBV29-1|TRBJ1-4
CSVGQGLVELFF
>TRBV2|TRBJ1-2
CASRRESGYGYTF
>TRBV6-4|TRBJ1-2
CASSQGLGSYGYTF
>TRBV15|TRBJ1-2
CATSSGQGNIYGYTF
>TRBV5-4|TRBJ1-2
CASKVGAYSSYGYTF
>TRBV10-3|TRBJ1-2
CAISDGGVGYTF
>TRBV15|TRBJ2-2
CATSRDRGLGGELFF
>TRBV4-3|TRBJ1-3
CASSQELGNTIYF
>TRBV6-5|TRBJ1-5
CASSTGTGGDQPQHF
>TRBV6-6|TRBJ1-3
CACWGDEHGNTIYF
>TRBV10-2|TRBJ2-7
CASRGHLRYEQYF
>TRBV28|TRBJ1-1
CASRGDRGLGTEAFF
>TRBV3-1/TRBV3-2|TRBJ1-5
CASSPGQVSSQPQHF
>TRBV6-2/TRBV6-3|TRBJ1-2
CASSYPTAAVGVDYGYTF
>TRBV7-2|TRBJ2-3
CASSFSIPTDTQYF
>TRBV7-6|TRBJ1-3
CASSLGQSSGNTIYF
>TRBV13|TRBJ1-2
CASSLWKGQVHGYTF
>TRBV25-1|TRBJ2-3
CASSEYWTVTDTQYF